The 11 T cell receptor beta chains below come from one sample, sequenced in a study of T cells in women clearing cervical HPV infection. TCRdb's copy holds only in-frame clones and misses some; the assay was immunoSEQ multiplex PCR. The repertoire table contains tens of thousands of clones. Sequencing input: blood buffy coat. The receptors were gathered from a woman between 18 and 70 years old with a cervical HPV16 infection that either progressed to CIN3+ or cleared (not recorded which).

CDR3 loop: CASSSGARGGFYGYTF. Incomplete CDR3 DNA: TGTGCCAGCAGTTCGGGGGCTAGGGGGGGCTTCTATGGC. The chain joins TRBV28 to TRBJ1-2; D is perhaps TRBD1 (6 bases). The DNA ends 3 residues before the CDR3 does, and the rest of the CDR3 is filled in from the germline J gene. This CDR3 comprises 16 residues. Germline CDR1 MDHEN, CDR2 SYDVKM. V lost 4 bases and J 4 bases, leaving 19 bases between the germline ends.

As for this clone: The observed sequence ends 3 residues before the CDR3 terminus, with the missing tail filled in from the germline J gene. This chain joins TRBV5-1 and TRBJ2-3; no firm D call. V was trimmed by 4 bases and J by 2 bases, leaving 14 bases between them. The length of the CDR3 is 15 residues. Germline V CDR1 and CDR2: SGHRS, YFSETQ. CDR3 sequence reads: CASSQEQAFTDTQYF. The part of the CDR3 DNA that was read is TGCGCCAGCAGCCAGGAGCAGGCTTTCACAGATACG.

As for this clone: The CDR3 extends 3 residues past the end of the read, so its final part is completed from the germline J gene. This chain connects TRBV5-4 to TRBJ2-1; D is uncertain. V was clipped by 5 bases and J by 6 bases, with 15 bases between them. The CDR3 runs to 14 residues. Germline V gene lookup returns CDR1 SGHNT and CDR2 YYREEE (reference sequence). CDR3 bases read: TGTGCCAGCAGTCACATGGAAGGGCCCAATGAG. This sequence encodes CASSHMEGPNE. In full, the CDR3 reads CASSHMEGPNEQFF.

In regard to this clone: The read stops 3 residues short of the end of the CDR3; the missing end is completed from the germline J gene. The J gene is TRBJ1-5, the V gene TRBV5-5; D not resolved. The CDR3 length is 15 residues. The germline V and J ends were trimmed by 2 bases and 2 bases, with 11 bases remaining between them. In germline, CDR1 is SGHKS, CDR2 YYEKEE (reference sequence). CDR3 bases read: TGTGCCAGCAGCTTTATCCCCGGTGGCAATCAGCCC. Protein sequence: CASSFIPGGNQP. The complete CDR3 reads CASSFIPGGNQPQHF.

In regard to this clone: The read ends 3 residues early relative to the CDR3; the germline J gene fills the gap. This sequence joins TRBV6-1 and TRBJ1-5; D might be TRBD1 (5 bases). The CDR3 contains 15 residues. Germline CDR1 reads MNHNS; CDR2 reads SASEGT. V lost 4 bases and J lost 6, with 16 bases in between. The CDR3 sequence is CASSGLGGFTQPQHF. The CDR3 bases that were read are TGTGCCAGCAGTGGCCTTGGGGGGTTCACTCAGCCC.

About this clone: Sequencing ends 3 residues short of the CDR3 end; the germline J gene provides the rest. The chain is built from TRBV6-2 or TRBV6-3 and TRBJ2-3; 9 bases map to TRBD1. The length of the CDR3 is 15 residues. Germline loops: CDR1 MNHEY, CDR2 SVGEGT. The DNA read from the CDR3 is TGTGCCAGCAGATCTTACAGGGGGCGAGGTGAGACG. This codes for CASRSYRGRGET. The whole CDR3 sequence reads CASRSYRGRGETQYF.

In regard to this clone: The read terminates 3 residues ahead of where the CDR3 ends, so the germline J gene completes it. This chain links TRBV7-2 with TRBJ2-2; possible D gene TRBD1, 6 bases. CDR3 size: 15 residues. Germline values: CDR1 SGHTA, CDR2 FQGNSA. The sequenced part of the CDR3 DNA is TGTGCCAGCAGCTTAGGGGGCCGGGACAATGAAAAG. This codes for CASSLGGRDNEK. In full, the CDR3 is CASSLGGRDNEKLFF.

Incomplete CDR3 DNA: TGCAGTGCTATGGGGACTAGCGTTAGCACAGATACG. It translates to CSAMGTSVSTDT. The full-length CDR3 reads as CSAMGTSVSTDTQYF. The gene calls are TRBV20-1 and TRBJ2-3, with 10 bases aligning to TRBD2. The read ends 3 residues before the CDR3 terminus; that terminus is restored from the germline J gene. The CDR3 has 15 residues. The V gene's germline CDR1 is DFQATT and CDR2 SNEGSKA (reference sequence). The V gene end was trimmed by 4 bases and the J gene end by 0 bases; junction bases not matched to a gene: 4.

In the case of this clone: The read finishes 3 residues shy of the CDR3 end, and the germline J gene is used to complete it. The chain couples TRBV2 to TRBJ1-5; D unclear. The V and J ends lost 6 bases and 6 bases respectively, with 15 bases between them. The CDR3 covers 14 residues. Germline V gives CDR1 SNHLY, CDR2 FYNNEI. The CDR3 loop reads CASSGGSAAQPQHF. The CDR3 DNA, read in part, is TGTGCCAGCAGCGGCGGGAGTGCGGCTCAGCCC.

About this clone: Read data end 3 residues before the CDR3 end; the end is taken from the germline J gene. The gene calls are TRBV6-1 and TRBJ2-5, with 7 bases aligning to TRBD1. The CDR3 loop spans 13 amino acids. V was clipped by 4 bases and J by 7 bases; unmatched bases: 6. Germline-derived CDR1 and CDR2 are MNHNS and SASEGT. The CDR3 loop reads CASSVQGDRTQYF. The sequenced part of the CDR3 DNA is TGTGCCAGCAGTGTTCAAGGGGACAGGACC.

The CDR3 DNA, read in part, is TGTGCCAGCAGCTTTCCCAGGGGATGGACTGAA. It codes for CASSFPRGWTE. The whole CDR3 sequence reads CASSFPRGWTEAFF. The chain carries TRBV7-9 and TRBJ1-1, with D possibly being TRBD1 (6 bases). Read data end 3 residues before the CDR3 end; the end is taken from the germline J gene. This CDR3 contains 14 residues. CDR1 SEHNR and CDR2 FQNEAQ come from the germline V gene (reference sequence). V dropped 3 bases and J dropped 5 bases, with 13 bases sitting between them.